The 6 T cell receptor beta chains in this list originate from one sample, sequenced in a study of post-analysis software for immune sequencing data. Study results and limitations: In patients, about 5 TRBV segments were more frequent than in controls, with TRBV5-6, TRBV5-1 and TRBV20-1 among them.

The TCR beta cDNA libraries contained unique molecular identifiers. Each CDR3 protein is one row after TCRdb ran MiXCR on the PCR reads. Seen here are about 620,000 distinct CDR3 sequences, about 40% observed once, and the top ten hold about 1.5%. These TCRs are of unknown antigen specificity. Sequenced material: blood. These receptor sequences come from a girl under 18 with multiple sclerosis.

This clonotype was picked up a small number of times. The chain has TRBV4-1 and TRBJ2-7, with TRBD2 matching 9 bases. In germline, CDR1 is MGHRA, CDR2 YSYEKL. This CDR3 is 15 amino acids long. The V gene end was trimmed by 4 bases and the J gene end by 0 bases; junction bases not matched to a gene: 4. The CDR3 DNA sequence: TGCGCCAGCAGCCTGCTAGCGGGGCCCTCCTACGAGCAGTACTTC. Residues: CASSLLAGPSYEQYF.

The sample holds one count of this clonotype. V gene TRBV29-1 combines with J gene TRBJ2-1; 7 positions agree with TRBD2. The CDR3 totals 15 residues. V gave up 2 bases and J gave up 5 bases; unmatched junction bases: 9. Per germline, CDR1 SQVTM and CDR2 ANQGSEA. Here the CDR3 DNA reads TGCAGCGTTGAAAGATACGGACTAGTGGACAATGAGCAGTTCTTC. Translated: CSVERYGLVDNEQFF.

The chain recombines TRBV12-3 or TRBV12-4 with TRBJ2-5; D tentatively reads TRBD1 or TRBD2 (5 bases each). The V gene lost 8 bases and the J gene lost 3 bases, with 16 bases spanning the gap. This CDR3 comprises 14 residues. This CDR3 is CASGEELGEETQYF. The CDR3 DNA is TGTGCCAGCGGGGAAGAATTGGGGGAAGAGACCCAGTACTTC.

The chain carries TRBV24-1 and TRBJ1-2; D gene unclear. CDR1 is KGHDR and CDR2 is SFDVKD in the germline V gene. The CDR3 covers 16 residues. V was clipped by 1 base and J by 5 bases, with 16 bases between them. The CDR3 DNA follows: TGTGCCACCAGTGATTTTGGCGGGGAGCGACCTTATGGCTACACCTTC. It specifies CATSDFGGERPYGYTF.

This chain links TRBV7-9 with TRBJ1-2; D is possibly TRBD1 (6 bases). V was trimmed by 4 bases and J by 5 bases, leaving 17 bases between them. The CDR3 loop spans 15 amino acids. CDR1 SEHNR and CDR2 FQNEAQ come from the germline V gene (reference sequence). CDR3: CASSWGDTSPYGYTF. CDR3 nucleotide sequence: TGTGCCAGCAGCTGGGGGGACACTAGCCCTTATGGCTACACCTTC.

The chain combines TRBV29-1 with TRBJ2-1, with TRBD1 identical over 9 bases. V lost 7 bases to trimming and J lost 3 bases; unmatched junction nucleotides: 16. The CDR3 spans 17 residues. Looked up from germline, CDR1 is SQVTM and CDR2 is ANQGSEA. CDR3 residues: CSAGRDRVVLGYNEQFF. CDR3 nucleotides: TGCAGCGCCGGACGGGACAGGGTAGTTTTAGGCTACAATGAGCAGTTCTTC.